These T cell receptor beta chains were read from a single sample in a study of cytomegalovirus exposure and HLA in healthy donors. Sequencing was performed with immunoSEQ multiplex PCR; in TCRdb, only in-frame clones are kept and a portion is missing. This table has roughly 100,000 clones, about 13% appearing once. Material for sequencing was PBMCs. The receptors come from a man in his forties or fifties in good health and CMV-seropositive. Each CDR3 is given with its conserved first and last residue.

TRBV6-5,CASSSGTSGSDEQYF
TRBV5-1,CASSSPGLAYEQYF
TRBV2,CASGAGSMQYF
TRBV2,CASSEASVNQPQHF
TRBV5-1,CASSTVQGQEAFF
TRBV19,CASSPGSDYGYTF
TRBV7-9,CASSLRLAGGSYEQYF
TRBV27,CASSSGGSAPLEAFF
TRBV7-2,CASSLAPGHLLYEQYF
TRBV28,CASSPTGENTEAFF
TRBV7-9,CASSSTFDRAHEQYF
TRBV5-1,CASSPLLAGYTGELFF